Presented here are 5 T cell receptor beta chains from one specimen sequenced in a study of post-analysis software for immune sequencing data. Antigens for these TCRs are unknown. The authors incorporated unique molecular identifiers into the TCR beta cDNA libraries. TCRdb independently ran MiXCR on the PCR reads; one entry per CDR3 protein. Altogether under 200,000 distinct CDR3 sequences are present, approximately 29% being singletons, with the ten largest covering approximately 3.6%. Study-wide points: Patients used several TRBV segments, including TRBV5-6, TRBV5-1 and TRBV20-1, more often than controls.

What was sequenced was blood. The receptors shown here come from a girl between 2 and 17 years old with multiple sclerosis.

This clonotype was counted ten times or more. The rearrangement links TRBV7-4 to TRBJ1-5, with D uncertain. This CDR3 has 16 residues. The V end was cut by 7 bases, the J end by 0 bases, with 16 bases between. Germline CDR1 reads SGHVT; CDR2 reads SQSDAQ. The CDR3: CASKPGLAYSNQPQHF. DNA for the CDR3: TGTGCCAGCAAGCCGGGCCTCGCTTATAGCAATCAGCCCCAGCATTTT.

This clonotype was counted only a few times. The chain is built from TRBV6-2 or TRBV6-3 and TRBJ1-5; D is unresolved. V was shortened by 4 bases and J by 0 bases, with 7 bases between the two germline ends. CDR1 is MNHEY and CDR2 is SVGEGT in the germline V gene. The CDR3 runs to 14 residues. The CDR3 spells CASSSRYSNQPQHF. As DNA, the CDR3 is TGTGCCAGCAGTTCCCGCTATAGCAATCAGCCCCAGCATTTT.

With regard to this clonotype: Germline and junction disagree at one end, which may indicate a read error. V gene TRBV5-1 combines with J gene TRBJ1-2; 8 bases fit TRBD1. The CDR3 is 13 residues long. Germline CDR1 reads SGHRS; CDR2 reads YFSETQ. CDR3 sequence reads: CAGSLDRVHGYTF. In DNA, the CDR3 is TGCGCCGGCAGCTTGGACAGGGTTCATGGCTACACCTTC.

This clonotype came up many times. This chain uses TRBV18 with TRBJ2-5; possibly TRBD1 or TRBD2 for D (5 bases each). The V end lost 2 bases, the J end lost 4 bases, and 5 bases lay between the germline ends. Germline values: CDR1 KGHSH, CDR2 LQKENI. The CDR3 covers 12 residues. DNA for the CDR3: TGTGCCAGCTCACCAGGGGGAGAGACCCAGTACTTC. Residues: CASSPGGETQYF.

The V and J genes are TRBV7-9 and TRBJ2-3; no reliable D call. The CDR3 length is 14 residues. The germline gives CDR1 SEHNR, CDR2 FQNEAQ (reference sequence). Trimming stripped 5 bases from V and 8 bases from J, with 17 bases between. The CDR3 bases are TGTGCCAGCAGCCCCAAAGGGTGGGAATTTACGCAGTATTTT. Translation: CASSPKGWEFTQYF.